The entry below describes one TCR beta chain. The germline V gene has CDR1 SGDLS and CDR2 YYNGEE. CDR3 length equals 15 residues. After removal of 3 bases from V and 7 bases from J, the junction contained 11 bases not matched to a gene. The sample belongs to a study of blood T cell repertoires in COVID-19. Study information: COVID-19 samples collected from the United States, Italy and Spain covered acute and convalescent phases. T cells, B-cell-depleted T cells, or PBMCs provided the cDNA or gDNA that served as material.

Authors' analysis steps: Amplification of reference gene primers was used by the study to estimate nucleated cell counts. Sequencing was performed with immunoSEQ multiplex PCR; in TCRdb, only in-frame clones are kept and a portion is missing. D and trimming come from the DNA, and the V and J calls and clone size come from that table. The sample consists of about 91,000 clones, approximately 72% of them appearing once. The clonotype was recovered from a man in his 70s with acute or convalescent COVID-19. The rearrangement joins TRBV9 to TRBJ2-3, with TRBD2 identical over 7 bases. Sequenced material: peripheral blood. The CDR3 here is CASSAGTIRGNTQYF. The CDR3 bases are TGTGCCAGCAGCGCCGGGACTATCCGCGGGAATACGCAGTATTTT.